This paragraph reports one TCR beta chain. The antigen remains unidentified. Trimming stripped 2 bases from V and 8 bases from J, with 11 bases between. CDR3 length: 13 residues. Germline CDR1 is KGHDR and CDR2 is SFDVKD. These data are taken from a study of T cell responses to AZD1222 COVID-19 vaccine. Study-wide points: The CD4 TCRs associated with vaccination extended across spike and predominated at 160-218 and 743-854.

Some clones are missing from TCRdb's copy, which holds only in-frame ones; the method was immunoSEQ multiplex PCR. The table records 90,000 to 150,000 clones, approximately 90% of them present only once. This TCR derives from an adult in good health. The sequences come from peripheral blood, collected on day 0 of AZD1222 vaccination. This sequence joins TRBV24-1 and TRBJ1-2; D gene uncertain. CDR3: CATSDSAGSGYTF. In DNA, the CDR3 is TGTGCCACCAGTGATTCAGCCGGGTCGGGCTACACCTTC.